This T cell receptor (beta chain) was documented in a study of technical replicates of blood from a few donors. With V trimmed by 4 bases and J by 1 base, 5 bases remained unmatched. The CDR3 extends over 16 amino acids. CDR1 and CDR2 from the germline V gene are LNHDA and SQIVND (reference sequence). Only in-frame clones appear in the TCRdb table, and some are missing; sequencing was by immunoSEQ multiplex PCR. This table has nearly 80,000 clones, about 92% appearing once. This sequence originates from a human donor in good health. The source material was T cells isolated from PBMCs. The chain carries TRBV19 and TRBJ1-5; TRBD1 matches at 9 bases. CDR3 loop: CASSKNRGPSNQPQHF. As DNA, the CDR3 is TGTGCCAGTAGTAAAAACAGGGGGCCGAGCAATCAGCCCCAGCATTTT.